The subject of this entry is one T cell receptor beta chain. This clonotype is considered large (0.1 to 1%). The input lacks base qualities; no much larger clone sits a single base away. After labeling with CellTrace CFSE, PBMCs were cultured for 6 days in RPMI containing roughly 8% human serum along with peptide pools, each at 1 ug/mL. On a BD FACSAria, proliferating CD4 T cells were sorted without fixation as live CD56-CD19-CD16-CD3+CD4+ CFSE-low cells. The enrolled adults were healthy and tested seronegative for ZIKV, JEV, YFV, DENV and WNV on microneutralization screening. Samples were obtained from a phase 1, double-blinded, randomized, placebo-controlled trial of an alum-adjuvanted Zika purified-inactivated virus (ZPIV) vaccine. Peripheral blood mononuclear cells were isolated using a standard procedure and kept frozen in liquid nitrogen until needed. The library was produced with 5' RACE. TCRbeta libraries were pooled in proportion to their sorted cell numbers before sequencing. RNAzol RT was used to extract total RNA from the sorted cells, and cDNA was then synthesized using an oligo(dT) primer together with a template-switching oligo. The TCRbeta V-CDR3-J region was PCR-amplified with Kapa HiFi using a SMARTer oligo primer and a TCRbeta constant-region primer. Illumina adaptors and sample-specific index barcodes were added in a second PCR, with HighPrep bead cleanup and a Bioanalyzer check confirming a band of roughly 650 bp. Libraries were sequenced on an Illumina MiSeq with 2x151 bp paired-end reads. The paper's data handling went like this. Reads were demultiplexed with an in-house Java program, and TCRbeta annotations were assigned and clonotypes were counted with MiXCR. Repertoire overlap was measured with Morisita-Horn indices from the R package vegan, along with UPGMA clustering and Circos plots of recurring clonotypes. Shannon diversity and richness were normalized to the highest possible value given the input cell numbers, yielding values from 0 to 1. MUSCLE was used to align CDR3beta sequences, SeqinR to compute distances, and R to plot multidimensional scaling. Using fastp at Q25 and MiXCR, TCRdb reprocessed the public reads and kept productive beta chains. Each record represents a unique CDR3 protein, reported with the most common genes and DNA among its rows. The V and J calls and clone size come from TCRdb's table, not from the authors' own analysis. For this sample the table gives 150 to 250 distinct CDR3 sequences, of which around 0.93% were detected only once. The ten largest clones capture less than 50% of the sample.

These data are taken from a study of Japanese encephalitis immunity and Zika vaccine responses (dated by TCRdb to about 2021). Some background on the complete study: Each included participant got alum-adjuvanted ZPIV three times, at weeks 0, 4 and 28, with every dose being 5.0 ug. A two-dose regimen of JEV vaccine (IXIARO), with doses given 28 days apart, was administered to 11 to 12 participants two to three months before the first ZPIV dose. Before ZPIV, about a dozen participants were given one dose of YFV vaccine (YF-VAX), while several participants were flavivirus-naive. For TCR sequencing, six representative participants were selected from each pre-vaccination group, and samples were taken at week 0 (after pre-vaccination, before ZPIV) and at week 52. In addition, the TCR repertoires of a few flavivirus-naive individuals were analyzed at weeks 2, 6 and 52 after ZPIV vaccination began. For stimulation, either ZIKV structural-protein peptide pools divided into flavivirus-conserved and non-conserved sets were used, or JEV or YFV peptides matching the pre-vaccination. ZIKV peptides were 15-mers overlapping by 11 residues, selected for NetMHCpan/NetMHCII-predicted epitopes with affinity below 50 nM. The study tested whether CD4 T cell responses to the Zika vaccine were shaped by prior Japanese encephalitis virus (JEV) or yellow fever virus (YFV) vaccination. On the study overall, not on this receptor specifically: CD8 T cell responses to ZIKV peptide pools were of very low magnitude and seen in only a few individuals. The analysis covered only a subset of trial participants who had three doses and adequate samples, rather than the whole vaccinated cohort. Repertoire similarity across time-points and stimulations was higher in JEV-pre-vaccinated donors than in YFV-pre-vaccinated donors, indicating more clonotypes shared between ZIKV and JEV stimulation. The individual peptides behind the cross-reactive responses were not identified because limits on sample size made peptide-pool deconvolution impossible. Samples were clustered by participant, with no similarity observed between individuals, suggesting that no public TCRs were detected. After ZPIV, repertoire richness of CD4 T cells responding to conserved ZIKV epitopes significantly decreased in JEV-pre-vaccinated donors.

V has 4 bases trimmed and J has 2 bases trimmed; junction bases matching no gene number 11. The CDR3 runs 18 amino acids, cysteine and phenylalanine included. Just the 54-base CDR3 DNA is kept, in frame starting at base 1. Taken from the germline V gene (reference sequence), the CDR1 and CDR2 loops are DFQATT and SNEGSKA. This receptor chain uses TRBV20-1 and TRBJ2-3, and 14 junction bases match TRBD2. Sequencing was performed on antigen-activated CD4+ T cells from blood, cultured, taken during a Zika inactivated vaccine study. This TCR was recovered from an adult man who received an inactivated Zika virus vaccine. The CDR3 region reads CSATGTSGGPGYTDTQYF. The DNA sequence is given as TGCAGTGCTACAGGGACTAGCGGGGGCCCGGGGTACACAGATACGCAGTATTTT.